This T cell receptor (beta chain) was sequenced for a study of T cells in women clearing cervical HPV infection. Looking at the study overall: Controls gave blood once infection was undetectable; cases at lesion identification. With HLA typing for only a few women, HLA confounding remains possible.

The germline V gene encodes CDR1 DFQATT and CDR2 SNEGSKA (reference sequence). The CDR3 runs to 13 residues. J lost 3 bases, V lost 6 bases, and 6 bases had no gene match. In the case of this clone: The CDR3 extends 3 residues past the end of the read, so its final part is completed from the germline J gene.

Dot-blot hybridization genotyped cervical HPV amplified with MY09/MY11 PCR. Method: immunoSEQ multiplex PCR; TCRdb's copy keeps in-frame clones and lacks some. The sample table includes 45,000 to 55,000 clones. This receptor was identified in a woman aged 18 to 75 with a cervical HPV16 infection that either progressed to CIN3+ or cleared (not recorded which). This rearrangement joins TRBV20-1 to TRBJ2-5, with 8 nucleotides matching TRBD2. Sequencing was performed on blood buffy coat. The chain's CDR3 is CSAPGTRKETQYF. The covered CDR3 bases are TGCAGTGCCCCCGGGACTAGAAAAGAGACC.